Listed below are T cell receptor beta chains from one sample, sequenced in a study of T-cell reconstitution after alpha-beta-depleted transplantation in children. TCRdb re-called the PCR reads through MiXCR, storing one row per CDR3 protein. Of 210,000 or so distinct CDR3 sequences listed, 9.5% to 13% are singletons. Sequences were derived from PBMCs, sampled before TCRalphabeta/CD19-depleted stem cell transplant. The receptors were gathered from a child less than two years old with acute myeloid leukemia, due to receive a stem cell transplant. CDR3s include the opening cysteine and the closing phenylalanine or tryptophan. D genes are given only for firm matches. Part of the rows lack a size; the others show once, few, many or a class for expanded clones.

V,D,J,size,DNA,CDR3
TRBV7-2,NA,TRBJ2-2,many,TGTGCCAGCAGCCCTAATCTAGCGAGAGGCGGGGAGCTGTTTTTT,CASSPNLARGGELFF
TRBV6-5,NA,TRBJ1-5,many,TGTGCCAGCAGCCCATATAGCAATCAGCCCCAGCATTTT,CASSPYSNQPQHF
TRBV7-8,NA,TRBJ1-6,many,TGTGCCAGCAGCTCCCGTCCCCTAGTTCTGTTAGATAATTCACCCCTCCACTTT,CASSSRPLVLLDNSPLHF
TRBV20-1,NA,TRBJ2-1,many,TGCAGTGCTAGTCTCCAGCCCTCCTACAATGAGCAGTTCTTC,CSASLQPSYNEQFF
TRBV7-9,NA,TRBJ2-7,many,TGTGCCAGCATGGGAGGAGGGTACCTCTCCTACGAGCAGTACTTC,CASMGGGYLSYEQYF
TRBV5-1,TRBD2,TRBJ2-1,many,TGCGCCAGCAGCTTGGCCCCGTTTCACGGACTAGCGGGAGTAGAGCAGTTCTTC,CASSLAPFHGLAGVEQFF
TRBV28,TRBD1,TRBJ2-4,many,TGTGCCAGCAGTTTGCCCCGGGACAGGGTAGCCAAAAACATTCAGTACTTC,CASSLPRDRVAKNIQYF
TRBV14,NA,TRBJ2-3,many,TGTGCCAGCAGCCAAGTAGGAACGCCGACCTCTACGCAGTATTTT,CASSQVGTPTSTQYF
TRBV15,TRBD2,TRBJ2-7,many,TGTGCCACCAGCAGAGATGGGGGACTAGCGTTTAACTACGAGCAGTACTTC,CATSRDGGLAFNYEQYF
TRBV7-2,NA,TRBJ1-2,many,TGTGCCAGCAGCTTAGTAGTGGAGGGCTATGGCTACACCTTC,CASSLVVEGYGYTF
TRBV7-2,TRBD2,TRBJ2-1,many,TGTGCCAGCAGCTTAACTAGCGGGGAGTACAATGAGCAGTTCTTC,CASSLTSGEYNEQFF
TRBV20-1,TRBD1,TRBJ1-2,NA,TGCAGTGCTAGAGATCCTACAGGGGGAAACAACTATGGCCACACCTTC,CSARDPTGGNNYGHTF
TRBV6-1,TRBD2,TRBJ2-3,many,TGTGCCAGCGGGTGGCTAGCGGGCACAGATACGCAGTATTTT,CASGWLAGTDTQYF
TRBV19,NA,TRBJ2-7,NA,TGTGCCAGTAGTATTCAAGTAACGATTCGGGTTTACGAGCAGTACTTC,CASSIQVTIRVYEQYF
TRBV25-1,TRBD1,TRBJ2-7,few,TGTGCCAGCAGTGAATACCGGACAGGGAACGAGCAGTACTTC,CASSEYRTGNEQYF
TRBV30,TRBD2,TRBJ2-3,many,TGTGCCCGAAGCGGACTAGATTTAGATACGCAGTATTTT,CARSGLDLDTQYF
TRBV23-1,TRBD1,TRBJ1-5,NA,TGCGCCAGCAGTCACCGCGGACAGGGGAATAGCAATCAGCCCCAGCATTTT,CASSHRGQGNSNQPQHF
TRBV12-3/TRBV12-4,NA,TRBJ1-5,many,TGTGCCAGCAGTGACACAGGGTACAATCAGCCCCAGCATTTT,CASSDTGYNQPQHF
TRBV5-1,TRBD1,TRBJ1-1,few,TGCGCCAGCAGCTCAGGGGGCGCGGACACTGAAGCTTTCTTT,CASSSGGADTEAFF
TRBV25-1,NA,TRBJ2-5,NA,TGTGCCAGCAGTGATTACGAACCGAGGGGGCAGTACTTC,CASSDYEPRGQYF
TRBV11-2,TRBD2,TRBJ2-1,many,TGTGCCACCGTAGCGGGACCACTTCGGAATGAGCAGTTCTTC,CATVAGPLRNEQFF
TRBV5-1,TRBD1,TRBJ1-2,few,TGCGCCAGCAGCATGGGACAGAACTATGGCTACACCTTC,CASSMGQNYGYTF
TRBV30,NA,TRBJ2-2,many,TGTGCCTGGGCCCTATCCAACACCGGGGAGCTGTTTTTT,CAWALSNTGELFF
TRBV27,NA,TRBJ2-7,many,TGTGCCAGCAGTTTACCGGGACTTTCCTACGAGCAGTACTTC,CASSLPGLSYEQYF
TRBV25-1,TRBD2,TRBJ2-6,NA,TGTGCCAGCAGTCCGGGACTAGCTAGTTCCGGGGCCAACGTCCTGACTTTC,CASSPGLASSGANVLTF
TRBV9,NA,TRBJ1-1,many,TGTGCCAGCAGCGTAGGGCATAACACTGAAGCTTTCTTT,CASSVGHNTEAFF
TRBV5-1,TRBD1,TRBJ2-1,few,TGCGCCAGCAGTACAGGGACAGGGCACTACAATGAGCAGTTCTTC,CASSTGTGHYNEQFF
TRBV29-1,NA,TRBJ1-6,many,TGCAGCGTTGAATGGCGGGGGGCCCTCCACTTT,CSVEWRGALHF
TRBV29-1,TRBD1,TRBJ1-1,many,TGCAGCGCAGCCATACAGGGGGGCGCGTCCCCTGAAGCTTTCTTT,CSAAIQGGASPEAFF
TRBV29-1,TRBD2,TRBJ2-1,many,TGCAGCTCCCGTAGCGGGAGGGACAACAATGAGCAGTTCTTC,CSSRSGRDNNEQFF
TRBV12-3/TRBV12-4,NA,TRBJ1-4,many,TGTGCCAGCAGTTCGGGGAGTGAGGGTAATGAAAAACTGTTTTTT,CASSSGSEGNEKLFF
TRBV5-4,TRBD2,TRBJ2-7,NA,TGTGCCAGCAGCTTGGTCGGGTATAGCGGGGGAGCCTACGAGCAGTACTTC,CASSLVGYSGGAYEQYF
TRBV18,NA,TRBJ2-5,many,TGTGCCAGCTCACCCCCCGACCGCCTGGTGGAGACCCAGTACTTC,CASSPPDRLVETQYF
TRBV7-6,NA,TRBJ2-2,many,TGTGCCAGCAGCTCATTGCCGCGAGGCACCGGGGAGCTGTTTTTT,CASSSLPRGTGELFF
TRBV28,NA,TRBJ2-2,many,TGTGCCAGCAGTTTAGGGGGCGCGAACACCGGGGAGCTGTTTTTT,CASSLGGANTGELFF
TRBV9,TRBD1,TRBJ2-3,many,TGTGCCAGCAGCGCCGGACCCGGGACAGGGGTGAGAGATACGCAGTATTTT,CASSAGPGTGVRDTQYF
TRBV5-1,NA,TRBJ1-2,many,TGCGCCAGCAGCTTGTGGCCAGGCTATGGCTACACCTTC,CASSLWPGYGYTF
TRBV7-6,NA,TRBJ2-5,many,TGTGCCAGCAGCTTGTGGGCACGGGAGACCCAGTACTTC,CASSLWARETQYF
TRBV11-2,NA,TRBJ2-6,many,TGTGCCAGCAGCCCCTTACCGACACCGTCCGGGGCCAACGTCCTGACTTTC,CASSPLPTPSGANVLTF
TRBV12-3/TRBV12-4,TRBD1,TRBJ2-7,many,TGTGCCAGCAGTTTTTTGGACAGGGGGCCCTACGAGCAGTACTTC,CASSFLDRGPYEQYF
TRBV20-1,TRBD2,TRBJ2-2,many,TGCAGTGCTAGAGCAGGCGGGACTAGCCGGAACACCGGGGAGCTGTTTTTT,CSARAGGTSRNTGELFF
TRBV6-5,NA,TRBJ1-2,NA,TGTGCCAGCAGTTACTCTCAGGGGATAAGCCCCACCTATGGCTACACCTTC,CASSYSQGISPTYGYTF
TRBV7-3,NA,TRBJ2-1,many,TGTGCCAGCCCTGAGCAGTTCTTC,CASPEQFF
TRBV28,NA,TRBJ2-1,many,TGTGCCAGCAGGGCCCAGTCTAGCGTTTCCCACAATGAGCAGTTCTTC,CASRAQSSVSHNEQFF
TRBV28,TRBD1,TRBJ1-2,many,TGTGCCAGCAGTTTCGCTCAGGGGGCCTATGGCTACACCTTC,CASSFAQGAYGYTF
TRBV12-3/TRBV12-4,TRBD2,TRBJ2-1,many,TGTGCCAGCAGTCCTCTAGCGGGAGGTCACAGTAATGAGCAGTTCTTC,CASSPLAGGHSNEQFF
TRBV7-6,TRBD2,TRBJ2-1,many,TGTGCCAGCAGCTTAGAGTTGCGGGAGGGCCGGTACAATGAGCAGTTCTTC,CASSLELREGRYNEQFF
TRBV6-1,NA,TRBJ1-1,few,TGTGCCAGCAGTGAAGCAGAGGCATTTGAAGCTTTCTTT,CASSEAEAFEAFF
TRBV5-1,NA,TRBJ2-5,many,TGCGCCAGCAGCTTCGGGAAGACCCAGTACTTC,CASSFGKTQYF
TRBV3-1,NA,TRBJ1-5,many,TGTGCCAGCAGCCCTAATCAGCCCCAGCATTTT,CASSPNQPQHF
TRBV7-2,NA,TRBJ1-1,many,TGTGCCAGCAGCTTAGGGGGGGGGTCTTGGACTGAAGCTTTCTTT,CASSLGGGSWTEAFF
TRBV6-1,TRBD1,TRBJ2-3,NA,TGTGCCAGCGGGCAGGGGGCTGCAGATACGCAGTATTTT,CASGQGAADTQYF
TRBV29-1,NA,TRBJ1-3,many,TGCAGCGTTGGTGAATCCTCTGGAAACACCATATATTTT,CSVGESSGNTIYF
TRBV5-1,NA,TRBJ2-5,many,TGCGCCAGCAAGGTATCGGGTGTCGAAGAGACCCAGTACTTC,CASKVSGVEETQYF
TRBV28,NA,TRBJ1-2,many,TGTGCCAGCAGTTTGACAGCTAACTATGGCTACACCTTC,CASSLTANYGYTF